This T cell receptor beta chain was captured in a study of blood T cells in healthy people across ages. Extracted total RNA amounted to at least 5.5 micrograms for each sample. Details on this clonotype: Its target is not known. A clone one base away is much larger, so this may be a read error.

General observations from the study: Significant beta diversity loss was already apparent by age roughly 40, declining roughly linearly.

Trimming left V 4 bases short and J 13 bases short, with 17 bases between. This CDR3 has 13 amino acids. Germline CDR1 SGHTA, CDR2 FQGNSA. A sample-barcoded 5' primer and a J-beta primer mix were used in a second PCR of roughly 7 to 12 cycles. TCRdb reprocessed the 5' RACE reads via MiXCR and lists one record per CDR3 protein. The sample includes about 1.8 million distinct CDR3 sequences, about 50% of them seen just once. This chain uses TRBV7-2 with TRBJ2-1, with D tentatively TRBD2 (6 bases). The specimen sequenced was blood. The receptor's source is a woman between 35 and 50 years old in good health. For the CDR3, the DNA is TGTGCCAGCAGCTCGACACTAGCAGAGACCCAGTTCTTC. This sequence encodes CASSSTLAETQFF.